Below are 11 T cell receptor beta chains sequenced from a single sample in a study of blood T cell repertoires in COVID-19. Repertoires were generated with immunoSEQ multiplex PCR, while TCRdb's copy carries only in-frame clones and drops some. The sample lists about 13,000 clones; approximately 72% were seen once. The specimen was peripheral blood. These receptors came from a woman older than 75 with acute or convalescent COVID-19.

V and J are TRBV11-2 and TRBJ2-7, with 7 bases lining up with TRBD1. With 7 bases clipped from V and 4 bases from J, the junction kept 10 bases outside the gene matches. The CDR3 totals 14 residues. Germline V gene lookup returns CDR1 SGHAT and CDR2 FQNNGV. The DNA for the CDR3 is TGTGCCAGCAACCCAACAGGGGAACTATACGAGCAGTACTTC. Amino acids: CASNPTGELYEQYF.

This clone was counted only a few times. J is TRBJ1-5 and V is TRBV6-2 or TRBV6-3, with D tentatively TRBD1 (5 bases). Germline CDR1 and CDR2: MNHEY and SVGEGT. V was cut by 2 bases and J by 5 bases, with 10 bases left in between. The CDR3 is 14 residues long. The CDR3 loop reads CASSYRGGYQPQHF. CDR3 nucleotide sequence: TGTGCCAGCAGTTACAGGGGAGGTTATCAGCCCCAGCATTTT.

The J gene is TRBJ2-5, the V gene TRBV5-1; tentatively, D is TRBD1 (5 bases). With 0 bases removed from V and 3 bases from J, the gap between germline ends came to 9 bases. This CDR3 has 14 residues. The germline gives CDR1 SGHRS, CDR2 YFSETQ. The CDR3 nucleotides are TGCGCCAGCAGCTTGGCCCTAGGGGAAGAGACCCAGTACTTC. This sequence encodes CASSLALGEETQYF.

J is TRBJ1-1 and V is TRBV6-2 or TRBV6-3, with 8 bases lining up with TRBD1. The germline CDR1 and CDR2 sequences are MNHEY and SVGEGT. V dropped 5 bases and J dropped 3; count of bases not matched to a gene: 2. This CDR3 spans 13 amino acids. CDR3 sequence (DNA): TGTGCCAGCAGTGAGGGACAGGACACTGAAGCTTTCTTT. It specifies CASSEGQDTEAFF.

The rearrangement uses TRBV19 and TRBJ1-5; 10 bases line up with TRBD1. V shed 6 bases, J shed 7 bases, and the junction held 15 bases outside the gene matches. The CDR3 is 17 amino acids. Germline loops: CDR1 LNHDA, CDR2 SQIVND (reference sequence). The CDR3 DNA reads TGTGCCAGTAGGAGACACCGGGACAGGGGACCAGGGCAGCCCCAGCATTTT. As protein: CASRRHRDRGPGQPQHF.

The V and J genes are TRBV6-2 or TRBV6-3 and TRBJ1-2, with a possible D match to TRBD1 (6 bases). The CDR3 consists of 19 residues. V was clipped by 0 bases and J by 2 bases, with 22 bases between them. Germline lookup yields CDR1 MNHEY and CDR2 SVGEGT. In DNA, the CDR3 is TGTGCCAGCAGTTACTCGAATTGGACGGACAGCTCCTCCAACTATGGCTACACCTTC. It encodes CASSYSNWTDSSSNYGYTF.

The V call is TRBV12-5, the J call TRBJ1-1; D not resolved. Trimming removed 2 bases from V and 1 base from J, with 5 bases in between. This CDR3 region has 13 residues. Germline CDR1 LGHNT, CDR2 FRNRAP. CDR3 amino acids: CASGLYRNTEAFF. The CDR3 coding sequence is TGTGCTAGTGGTTTGTACAGGAACACTGAAGCTTTCTTT.

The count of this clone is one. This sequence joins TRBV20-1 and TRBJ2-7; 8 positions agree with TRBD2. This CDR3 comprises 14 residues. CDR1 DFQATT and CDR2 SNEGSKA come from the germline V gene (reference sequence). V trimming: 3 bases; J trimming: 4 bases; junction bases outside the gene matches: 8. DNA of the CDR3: TGCAGTGCTAGTCCAAGCGGGGGTTTATACGAGCAGTACTTC. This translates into CSASPSGGLYEQYF.

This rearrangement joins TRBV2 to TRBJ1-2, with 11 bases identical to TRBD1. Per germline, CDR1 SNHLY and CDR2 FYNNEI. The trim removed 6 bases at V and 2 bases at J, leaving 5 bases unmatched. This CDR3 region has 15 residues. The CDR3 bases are TGTGCCAGCAGGCGGGACAGGGGGAACAACTATGGCTACACCTTC. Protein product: CASRRDRGNNYGYTF.

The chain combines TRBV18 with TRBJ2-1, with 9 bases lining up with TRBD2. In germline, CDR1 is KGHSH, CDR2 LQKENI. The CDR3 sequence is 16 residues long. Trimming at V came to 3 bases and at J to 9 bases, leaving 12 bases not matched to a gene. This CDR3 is CASSPPGGAGGGEQFF. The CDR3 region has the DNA TGTGCCAGCTCACCGCCCGGGGGAGCGGGGGGAGGTGAGCAGTTCTTC.

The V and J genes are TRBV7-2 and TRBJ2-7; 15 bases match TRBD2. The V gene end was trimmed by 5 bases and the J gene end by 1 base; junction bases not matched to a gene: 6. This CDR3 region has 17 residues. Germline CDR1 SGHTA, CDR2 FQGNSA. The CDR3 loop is CASSPGLAGGRSYEQYF. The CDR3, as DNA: TGTGCCAGCAGCCCGGGACTAGCGGGGGGCAGGTCCTACGAGCAGTACTTC.